One T cell receptor (beta chain) is described in this entry. Its cognate antigen is unknown. Alongside a J-beta primer mix, a sample-barcoded 5' primer served in a second PCR lasting roughly 7 to 12 cycles. Through a template-switch adaptor with 12 random nucleotides, each cDNA molecule received a tag. TCRdb recomputed calls from the 5' RACE reads with MiXCR, one row per CDR3 protein. The table shows about 1,400,000 distinct CDR3 sequences, with almost 60% occurring only once. Germline values: CDR1 SQVTM, CDR2 ANQGSEA. There are 12 residues in the CDR3. The ends were cut back, 3 bases at V and 7 bases at J, with 9 bases in the middle. The data derive from a study of blood T cells in healthy people across ages. Whole-study findings and limits: Among long-lived donors, naive CD4+ cells were more numerous and diversity higher than in aged donors.

Caucasian, healthy and from Russia, the donors were aged between roughly 6 and 95. The V and J genes are TRBV29-1 and TRBJ1-4; D ambiguous. Sequenced material: blood. The sequence came from a man between 18 and 35 years old in good health. The CDR3: CSVEGVGEKLFF. The CDR3 coding sequence is TGCAGCGTTGAGGGTGTGGGTGAAAAACTGTTTTTT. The variable domain in full, with the rest retrieved from reference TRBV29-1 and TRBJ1-4, is SAVISQKPSRDICQRGTSLTIQCQVDSQVTMMFWYRQQPGQSLTLIATANQGSEATYESGFVIDKFPISRPNLTFSTLTVSNMSPEDSSIYLCSVEGVGEKLFFGSGTQLSVL.